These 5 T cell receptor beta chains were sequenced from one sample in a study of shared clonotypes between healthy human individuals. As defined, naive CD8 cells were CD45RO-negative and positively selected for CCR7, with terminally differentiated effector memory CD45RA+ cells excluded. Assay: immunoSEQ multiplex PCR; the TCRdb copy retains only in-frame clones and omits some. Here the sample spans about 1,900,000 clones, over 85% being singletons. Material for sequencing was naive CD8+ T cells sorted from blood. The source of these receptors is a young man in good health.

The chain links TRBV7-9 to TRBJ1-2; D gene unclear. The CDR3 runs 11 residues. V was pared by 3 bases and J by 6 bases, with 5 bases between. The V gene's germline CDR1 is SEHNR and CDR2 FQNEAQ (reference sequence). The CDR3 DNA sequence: TGTGCCAGCAGCTTCAGCAATGGCTACACCTTC. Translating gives CASSFSNGYTF.

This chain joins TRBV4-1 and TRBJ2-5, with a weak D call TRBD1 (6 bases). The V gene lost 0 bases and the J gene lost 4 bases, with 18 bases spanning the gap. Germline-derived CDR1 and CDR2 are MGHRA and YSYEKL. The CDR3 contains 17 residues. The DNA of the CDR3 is TGCGCCAGCAGCCAAGATCGTGAGGGGGTTAAGGGAGAGACCCAGTACTTC. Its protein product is CASSQDREGVKGETQYF.

The CDR3 loop is CASSVGAGDGYTF. DNA of the CDR3: TGTGCCAGCAGCGTAGGGGCCGGGGATGGCTACACCTTC. V and J are TRBV9 and TRBJ1-2; D is ambiguous. In germline, CDR1 is SGDLS, CDR2 YYNGEE. Trimming took off 0 bases at V and 6 bases at J, with 9 bases between the two ends. The CDR3 runs 13 residues.

The CDR3 region is CASSLEIGPIYEQYF. The CDR3, as DNA: TGTGCCAGCAGTTTAGAAATTGGTCCGATTTACGAGCAGTACTTC. The chain uses TRBV27 and TRBJ2-7; D unresolved. CDR3 length: 15 residues. Trimming shortened V by 2 bases and J by 4 bases, and 15 bases separated the two germline ends. Germline assignment: CDR1 MNHEY and CDR2 SMNVEV (reference sequence).

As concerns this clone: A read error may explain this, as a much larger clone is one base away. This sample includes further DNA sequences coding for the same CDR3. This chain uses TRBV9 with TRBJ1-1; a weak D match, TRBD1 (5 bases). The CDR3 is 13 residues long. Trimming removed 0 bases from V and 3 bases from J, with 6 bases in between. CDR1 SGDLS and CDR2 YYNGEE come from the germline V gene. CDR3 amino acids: CASSVGGDTEAFF. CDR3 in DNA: TGTGCCAGCAGCGTAGGGGGCGACACTGAAGCTTTCTTT. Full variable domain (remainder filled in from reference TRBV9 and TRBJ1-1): DSGVTQTPKHLITATGQRVTLRCSPRSGDLSVYWYQQSLDQGLQFLIQYYNGEERAKGNILERFSAQQFPDLHSELNLSSLELGDSALYFCASSVGGDTEAFFGQGTRLTVV.